One T cell receptor (beta chain) is described in this entry. A few counts support this clonotype. What antigen it recognizes has not been identified. One base away there is no much larger clone; base qualities are not given. The sample comes from a study of T cells after yellow fever vaccination (dated by TCRdb to about 2019). Regarding the complete study: The SMART-Seq v4 Ultra Low Input RNA kit was used to prepare libraries from fractions with low cell numbers. To follow T-cell clones before and after both primary and booster YFV17D yellow fever vaccination, bulk TCR alpha and beta repertoires underwent longitudinal sequencing. The cohort comprised two healthy male donors, one aged 18 to 30 and one aged 30 to 39 years. Blood samples were taken at several timepoints before and after primary and secondary immunization, and bulk PBMC replicates and cell subsets were isolated. The research as a whole found: A small share of clonotypes occurred in both CD4 and CD8 compartments, likely arising from convergent recombination. Because only a couple of donors were included in the study, the extent to which the findings can be generalized is limited. FACS-sorted repertoires could contain abundant contaminating clonotypes from the bulk population, so computational filtering was required. After the booster, most clones that had expanded after primary vaccination were detected again (almost 97% of CD4 and around nine tenths of CD8), suggesting broad maintenance of memory. Compared with the primary T-cell response, the secondary T-cell response was weaker but faster, peaking on day 5 rather than day 15.

According to the germline V gene, CDR1 reads SQVTM and CDR2 reads ANQGSEA. From the cysteine up to the phenylalanine, the CDR3 has a length of 11 residues. Only the CDR3 DNA is retained, 33 bases long and in frame from the first base. This specimen's treatment or condition label, per the study, means: live attenuated yellow fever vaccine strain. At every blood-draw timepoint, two biological replicates of bulk PBMCs were collected. A standard Ficoll-Paque protocol was used to isolate PBMCs from peripheral blood. RNA was extracted with TriZol from bulk PBMCs, CD4 and CD8 fractions, and dextramer-positive and dextramer-negative fractions. Synthesis of TCR cDNA relied on 5'RACE template switching, a step that introduced a universal primer site along with unique molecular identifiers. cDNA synthesis was primed from both the TCR alpha and TCR beta constant segments. Library amplification involved two PCR steps, and the second step added sample barcodes and sequencing adapters. Sequencing of libraries was done on Illumina HiSeq 2500 (2x100 bp) or NovaSeq (2x150 bp). On the authors' methods: MIGEC handled demultiplexing of reads and collapsing into UMI consensus sequences, while MiXCR performed V(D)J alignment. Using edgeR on replicate PBMC samples, clonotypes were called vaccine-responding if FDR was below 0.01 and the log2 fold change was above 5 up to day 15. Each bulk clonotype received a CD4 or CD8 identity based on whether the sequenced CD4 or CD8 repertoire contained that clonotype at higher abundance. Clones were called with MiXCR by TCRdb after fastp trimmed the public reads at Q25, and only in-frame beta chains were retained. Each CDR3 protein gets just one entry, which takes the most common genes and DNA from the rows behind it. The authors' filters were not applied to this entry. This sample is represented by about 350,000 distinct CDR3 sequences; roughly 8.6% of them were singletons. The top ten clones comprise roughly 15% of the sample.

The receptor chain draws on TRBV29-1 and TRBJ2-7; no D segment can be confidently identified. The sample consisted of PBMCs, taken approximately 40 days after the first yellow fever vaccination. The receptor was isolated from a man between 18 and 29 years old who received the YFV17D yellow fever vaccine. The CDR3 region reads CSAETPYEQYF. The bases are TGCTCCGCCGAGACTCCCTACGAGCAGTACTTC.